These 32 T cell receptor beta chains were sequenced from one sample in a study of cytomegalovirus exposure and HLA in healthy donors. Primers for the PCR totalled 60 Vbeta and 13 Jbeta. The protocol was immunoSEQ multiplex PCR, while the TCRdb copy is restricted to in-frame clones and leaves out a portion. The data hold 150,000 to 200,000 clones, with 75% to 90% observed a single time. Sequenced material: PBMCs. The receptors derive from a male donor in good health and CMV-seronegative.

The genes are TRBV30 and TRBJ2-2, with D perhaps matching TRBD2 (6 bases). The germline CDR1 and CDR2 sequences are GTSNPN and SVGIG (reference sequence). V was shortened by 4 bases and J by 5 bases, with 8 bases between the two germline ends. This CDR3 comprises 12 residues. The CDR3 loop reads CAWTEGTGELFF. CDR3 nucleotide sequence: TGTGCCTGGACGGAGGGGACCGGGGAGCTGTTTTTT.

V usage is TRBV10-3 and J usage is TRBJ1-6; possibly TRBD1 for D (6 bases). V was clipped by 4 bases and J by 0 bases, with 10 bases between them. Germline CDR1 is ENHRY and CDR2 is SYGVKD. This CDR3 is 16 amino acids long. Here the CDR3 DNA reads TGTGCCATCAGTGGGGAAGGGGGCTCCTATAATTCACCCCTCCACTTT. Translated, it gives CAISGEGGSYNSPLHF.

This clone appeared a few times. The chain employs TRBV4-1 and TRBJ1-4, with TRBD1 matching over 9 bases. The CDR3 totals 15 residues. The J segment lost 7 bases and the V segment lost 4 bases, leaving 7 bases of the junction unmatched. The germline gives CDR1 MGHRA, CDR2 YSYEKL. The CDR3 loop reads CASSRPGQGIEKLFF. The CDR3 bases are TGCGCCAGCAGCCGACCGGGACAGGGCATTGAAAAACTGTTTTTT.

The rearrangement links TRBV7-9 to TRBJ1-5, with D unclear. CDR1 is SEHNR and CDR2 is FQNEAQ in the germline V gene (reference sequence). The CDR3 runs to 12 residues. Trimming left V 2 bases short and J 9 bases short, with 8 bases between. CDR3 sequence: CASSLFEGPQHF. CDR3 DNA sequence: TGTGCCAGCAGCTTATTCGAGGGGCCCCAGCATTTT.

V and J are TRBV6-6 and TRBJ1-2; possibly TRBD1 for D (5 bases). The V end was cut by 10 bases, the J end by 3 bases, with 15 bases between. The CDR3 extends over 13 amino acids. CDR1 is MNHNY and CDR2 is SVGAGI in the germline V gene (reference sequence). CDR3 in amino acids: CATVGRVDYGYTF. DNA for the CDR3: TGTGCCACCGTGGGCAGGGTCGACTATGGCTACACCTTC.

This clone has just a few counts. The V call is TRBV4-1, the J call TRBJ2-6; TRBD1 matches at 8 bases. V was clipped by 1 base and J by 0 bases; unmatched bases: 8. Per the germline V gene, CDR1 is MGHRA and CDR2 is YSYEKL. The CDR3 has 19 amino acids. Written as DNA, the CDR3 is TGCGCCAGCAGCCAAGGCCCGGGACAGGTTTTCTCTGGGGCCAACGTCCTGACTTTC. This gives the protein CASSQGPGQVFSGANVLTF.

This rearrangement joins TRBV9 to TRBJ2-7; possibly TRBD1 for D (5 bases). CDR3 size: 13 residues. The V gene lost 0 bases and the J gene lost 3 bases, with 7 bases spanning the gap. Looked up from germline, CDR1 is SGDLS and CDR2 is YYNGEE. Here the CDR3 DNA reads TGTGCCAGCAGCGTAGGCAGGGACTACGAGCAGTACTTC. This codes for CASSVGRDYEQYF.

The rearrangement uses TRBV11-2 and TRBJ1-3, with a tentative D call TRBD1 (5 bases). The length of the CDR3 is 16 residues. Germline V gene data show CDR1 as SGHAT and CDR2 as FQNNGV. V was shortened by 3 bases and J by 3 bases, with 15 bases between the two germline ends. The CDR3 DNA reads TGTGCCAGCAGCTTGACATCGGGACTCAATGGAAACACCATATATTTT. The encoded protein is CASSLTSGLNGNTIYF.

The DNA of the CDR3 is TGCAGCGTTGGACTAGTCCGGTCGGAGACCCAGTACTTC. Translated, it gives CSVGLVRSETQYF. V gene TRBV29-1 combines with J gene TRBJ2-5; TRBD2 might be the D (6 bases). The germline V gene has CDR1 SQVTM and CDR2 ANQGSEA. This CDR3 region has 13 residues. Deletions cut 4 bases from V and 5 bases from J, with 14 bases between.

The V and J genes are TRBV30 and TRBJ1-3; D uncertain. CDR1 is GTSNPN and CDR2 is SVGIG in the germline V gene (reference sequence). With 5 bases removed from V and 0 bases from J, the gap between germline ends came to 11 bases. The CDR3 is 14 residues long. This CDR3 is CAWGLSSSGNTIYF. CDR3 in DNA: TGTGCCTGGGGGCTGTCGAGCTCTGGAAACACCATATATTTT.

The chain links TRBV5-1 to TRBJ2-1; the match to TRBD1 covers 10 bases. V lost 5 bases and J lost 8; bases outside the gene matches: 7. CDR1 and CDR2 (germline): SGHRS, YFSETQ. The length of the CDR3 is 14 residues. This CDR3 reads CASSKTGGRDEQFF. CDR3 bases: TGCGCCAGCAGTAAGACAGGGGGCAGAGATGAGCAGTTCTTC.

This clone appeared a few times. The rearrangement links TRBV7-8 to TRBJ1-2; no firm D call. In germline, CDR1 is SGHVS, CDR2 FQNEAQ. This CDR3 has 15 amino acids. The V end lost 0 bases, the J end lost 2 bases, and 10 bases lay between the germline ends. The CDR3 is CASSLAPGSNYGYTF. The CDR3 DNA is TGTGCCAGCAGCTTAGCGCCGGGTAGCAACTATGGCTACACCTTC.

The genes are TRBV7-8 and TRBJ1-2, with 8 nucleotides matching TRBD1. Germline lookup yields CDR1 SGHVS and CDR2 FQNEAQ. Unmatched junction bases numbered 7, after V lost 5 bases and J lost 14 bases. This CDR3 contains 11 residues. CDR3 sequence reads: CASSPMDRATF. The CDR3 coding sequence is TGTGCCAGCAGCCCGATGGACAGGGCAACCTTC.

The rearrangement uses TRBV7-2 and TRBJ1-2; D possibly corresponds to TRBD1 (5 bases). V dropped 3 bases and J dropped 7 bases, with 21 bases sitting between them. CDR3 size: 16 residues. The V gene's germline CDR1 is SGHTA and CDR2 FQGNSA. Here the CDR3 reads CASSFSVVGQGSGYTF. CDR3 bases: TGTGCCAGCAGCTTTAGTGTCGTGGGGCAGGGCAGTGGCTACACCTTC.

V gene TRBV5-6 combines with J gene TRBJ2-7, with D perhaps TRBD2 (5 bases). The CDR3 contains 13 residues. From germline, CDR1 is SGHDT and CDR2 YYEEEE. Between the trimmed V and J ends, which lost 1 base and 9 bases, there was a span of 14 bases. CDR3 region: CASSLRLGSVQYF. The CDR3 region has the DNA TGTGCCAGCAGCTTGAGGTTGGGGAGTGTGCAGTACTTC.

The chain carries TRBV11-2 and TRBJ2-7; TRBD2 might be the D (5 bases). Germline CDR1 is SGHAT and CDR2 is FQNNGV. The CDR3 sequence is 14 residues long. Trimming cost V 3 bases and J 6 bases, with 15 bases left between them. The CDR3 region is CASSFPGISFEQYF. In DNA form, the CDR3 reads TGTGCCAGCAGCTTTCCGGGGATCTCATTCGAGCAGTACTTC.

This chain links TRBV27 with TRBJ2-3, with a possible D match to TRBD2 (6 bases). Germline loops: CDR1 MNHEY, CDR2 SMNVEV (reference sequence). There are 16 residues in the CDR3. With 2 bases removed from V and 4 bases from J, the gap between germline ends came to 16 bases. The chain's CDR3 is CASSLIAGSRADTQYF. CDR3 nucleotides: TGTGCCAGCAGTTTAATCGCGGGGTCGAGGGCAGATACGCAGTATTTT.

CDR3 DNA: TGTGCCAGCAGCTTGAGGGCGGCGGGACGGGGTAGCACAGATACGCAGTATTTT. It specifies CASSLRAAGRGSTDTQYF. The chain combines TRBV5-6 with TRBJ2-3; possibly TRBD2 for D (6 bases). With 1 base removed from V and 0 bases from J, the gap between germline ends came to 18 bases. CDR1 is SGHDT, CDR2 YYEEEE, per germline. This CDR3 region has 18 residues.

This chain joins TRBV29-1 and TRBJ1-1, with unresolved D. The V end was cut by 7 bases, the J end by 5 bases, with 17 bases between. The CDR3 sequence is 13 residues long. Germline lookup yields CDR1 SQVTM and CDR2 ANQGSEA. Here the CDR3 reads CSGAWEGGTEAFF. The CDR3 DNA reads TGCAGCGGGGCCTGGGAGGGAGGAACTGAAGCTTTCTTT.

J is TRBJ1-1 and V is TRBV4-1; D is ambiguous. The germline CDR1 and CDR2 sequences are MGHRA and YSYEKL. V dropped 0 bases and J dropped 4 bases, with 9 bases sitting between them. CDR3 size: 14 residues. This CDR3 is CASSQDNGITEAFF. The CDR3 DNA sequence: TGCGCCAGCAGCCAAGATAACGGGATCACTGAAGCTTTCTTT.

This clone was picked up one time. The J gene is TRBJ1-6, the V gene TRBV7-8, with a tentative D call TRBD1 (5 bases). CDR3 length equals 15 residues. Germline CDR1 SGHVS, CDR2 FQNEAQ. The V end lost 4 bases, the J end lost 7 bases, and 14 bases lay between the germline ends. The CDR3 here is CASSSAREGNSPLHF. The CDR3 coding sequence is TGTGCCAGCAGCTCCGCGAGGGAGGGGAATTCACCCCTCCACTTT. Complete variable domain (other parts from reference TRBV7-8 and TRBJ1-6): GAGVSQSPRYKVAKRGQDVALRCDPISGHVSLFWYQQALGQGPEFLTYFQNEAQLDKSGLPSDRFFAERPEGSVSTLKIQRTQQEDSAVYLCASSSAREGNSPLHFGNGTRLTVT.

The rearrangement joins TRBV10-3 to TRBJ2-1; the match to TRBD2 covers 14 bases. There are 14 residues in the CDR3. Losses at the gene ends were 8 bases for V and 5 bases for J; bases not matched to a gene: 2. Germline CDR1 ENHRY, CDR2 SYGVKD. DNA for the CDR3: TGTGCCATCGGGACTAGCGGGGGAGACAATGAGCAGTTCTTC. It yields the protein CAIGTSGGDNEQFF.

This CDR3 reads CASSVVGGANTGELFF. The CDR3 nucleotides are TGTGCCAGCAGCGTAGTGGGGGGGGCGAACACCGGGGAGCTGTTTTTT. The chain links TRBV9 to TRBJ2-2; TRBD2 matches 7 bases. The germline gives CDR1 SGDLS, CDR2 YYNGEE. V lost 0 bases to trimming and J lost 0 bases; unmatched junction nucleotides: 2. CDR3 length equals 16 residues. The whole variable domain, filled in from reference TRBV9 and TRBJ2-2, reads DSGVTQTPKHLITATGQRVTLRCSPRSGDLSVYWYQQSLDQGLQFLIQYYNGEERAKGNILERFSAQQFPDLHSELNLSSLELGDSALYFCASSVVGGANTGELFFGEGSRLTVL.

The V gene is TRBV5-4, the J gene TRBJ2-2; TRBD1 agrees at 9 bases. After removal of 4 bases from V and 6 bases from J, the junction contained 7 bases not matched to a gene. The V gene's germline CDR1 is SGHNT and CDR2 YYREEE (reference sequence). This CDR3 has 15 amino acids. For the CDR3, the DNA is TGTGCCAGCAGCGCAACCGGGACAGGGTCCGGGGAGCTGTTTTTT. It encodes CASSATGTGSGELFF. Combining the CDR3 with reference TRBV5-4 and TRBJ2-2 gives the whole variable domain ETGVTQSPTHLIKTRGQQVTLRCSSQSGHNTVSWYQQALGQGPQFIFQYYREEENGRGNFPPRFSGLQFPNYSSELNVNALELDDSALYLCASSATGTGSGELFFGEGSRLTVL.

This clone has more than one count but fewer than ten. This rearrangement joins TRBV19 to TRBJ2-1; D gene unclear. The germline CDR1 and CDR2 sequences are LNHDA and SQIVND (reference sequence). V was clipped by 3 bases and J by 4 bases, with 7 bases between them. This CDR3 comprises 13 residues. The CDR3, as DNA: TGTGCCAGTAGTATCAGGCAGTACAATGAGCAGTTCTTC. Translated: CASSIRQYNEQFF.

Of note for this clone: Other DNA sequences in this sample translate to the same CDR3. The rearrangement joins TRBV9 to TRBJ1-2; D unclear. The CDR3 extends over 13 amino acids. CDR1 SGDLS and CDR2 YYNGEE come from the germline V gene. V dropped 0 bases and J dropped 1 base, with 4 bases sitting between them. CDR3 DNA sequence: TGTGCCAGCAGCGTAGCCGGTAACTATGGCTACACCTTC. It yields the protein CASSVAGNYGYTF.

This clone was counted between two and nine times. The CDR3 coding sequence is TGCAGCGTTGACGCTAGCGGGGGGGCTGGGGAGCTGTTTTTT. Protein product: CSVDASGGAGELFF. The chain uses TRBV29-1 and TRBJ2-2; 12 nucleotides agree with TRBD2. This CDR3 has 14 amino acids. The germline V gene has CDR1 SQVTM and CDR2 ANQGSEA. Trimming cost V 3 bases and J 8 bases; bases outside gene matches: 4.

This clone was detected only once. This chain joins TRBV5-1 and TRBJ1-1; D ambiguous. Germline V CDR1 and CDR2: SGHRS, YFSETQ. V was trimmed by 6 bases and J by 2 bases, leaving 11 bases between them. CDR3 length: 13 residues. CDR3 in amino acids: CASKEGGNTEAFF. The CDR3, as DNA: TGCGCCAGCAAGGAGGGAGGAAACACTGAAGCTTTCTTT.

This sequence joins TRBV13 and TRBJ2-2; tentative D call: TRBD2 (5 bases). The CDR3 has 17 residues. Trimming left V 1 base short and J 3 bases short, with 15 bases between. Germline values: CDR1 PRHDT, CDR2 FYEKMQ (reference sequence). CDR3 residues: CASSLAFAGPHTGELFF. The DNA of the CDR3 is TGTGCCAGCAGCTTAGCCTTTGCGGGCCCTCACACCGGGGAGCTGTTTTTT.

The chain has TRBV10-3 and TRBJ2-3; D might be TRBD2 (7 bases). The CDR3 spans 17 residues. Germline V gene sequence: CDR1 ENHRY, CDR2 SYGVKD. With 0 bases removed from V and 5 bases from J, the gap between germline ends came to 18 bases. As DNA, the CDR3 is TGTGCCATCAGTGAGTCGAGTTCGGGGGGCCGAGGAGATACGCAGTATTTT. Translated, it gives CAISESSSGGRGDTQYF.

This clone was observed a single time. The chain employs TRBV5-1 and TRBJ2-2; 7 positions match TRBD1. This CDR3 is built from 15 residues. The germline V gene has CDR1 SGHRS and CDR2 YFSETQ. The J segment lost 0 bases and the V segment lost 5 bases, leaving 4 bases of the junction unmatched. The CDR3 loop is CASSFGTANTGELFF. As DNA, the CDR3 is TGCGCCAGCAGTTTCGGGACAGCGAACACCGGGGAGCTGTTTTTT.

The chain links TRBV16 to TRBJ1-2; TRBD1 is a possible D gene (6 bases). V was cut by 0 bases and J by 6 bases, with 11 bases left in between. This CDR3 contains 14 residues. Germline lookup yields CDR1 KGHSY and CDR2 FQNENV. This CDR3 reads CASSQSWQGNGYTF. The DNA of the CDR3 is TGTGCCAGCAGCCAATCGTGGCAGGGGAATGGCTACACCTTC.